This T cell receptor beta chain was captured in a study of CD8 T cells in ankylosing spondylitis. Trimming took off 3 bases at V and 15 bases at J, with 15 bases between the two ends. The V gene's germline CDR1 is SGHDN and CDR2 FVKESK. The CDR3 covers 12 residues. It was by quantitative 5'-RACE with molecular barcodes that TCR beta libraries were made. TCRdb passed the 5' RACE reads through MiXCR, listing each CDR3 protein once. The table has 200,000 or so distinct CDR3 sequences, around a sixth seen once. There are many counts of this clonotype. Sequences were obtained from blood, either unsorted or a sorted T cell fraction (not recorded which). The TCR was taken from a male donor under 35 with ankylosing spondylitis or in good health (not recorded which). This chain connects TRBV14 to TRBJ2-1; a possible D gene is TRBD1 (6 bases). The CDR3 is CASSHPGARPFF. In DNA, the CDR3 is TGTGCCAGCAGCCACCCAGGGGCTAGGCCGTTCTTC.